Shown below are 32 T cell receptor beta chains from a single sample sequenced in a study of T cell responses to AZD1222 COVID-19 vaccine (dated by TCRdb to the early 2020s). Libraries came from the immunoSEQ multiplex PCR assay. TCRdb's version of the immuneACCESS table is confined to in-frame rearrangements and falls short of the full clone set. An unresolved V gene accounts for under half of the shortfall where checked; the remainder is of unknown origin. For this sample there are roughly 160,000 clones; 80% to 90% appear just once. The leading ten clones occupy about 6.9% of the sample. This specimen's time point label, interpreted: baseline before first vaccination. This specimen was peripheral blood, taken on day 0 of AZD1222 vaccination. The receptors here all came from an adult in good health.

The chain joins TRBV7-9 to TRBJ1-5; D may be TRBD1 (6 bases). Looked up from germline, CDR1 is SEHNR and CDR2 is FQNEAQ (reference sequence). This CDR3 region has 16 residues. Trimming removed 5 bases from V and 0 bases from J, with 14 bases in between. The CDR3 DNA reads TGTGCCAGCAGCGGCGGGACACCGTATAGCAATCAGCCCCAGCATTTT. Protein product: CASSGGTPYSNQPQHF.

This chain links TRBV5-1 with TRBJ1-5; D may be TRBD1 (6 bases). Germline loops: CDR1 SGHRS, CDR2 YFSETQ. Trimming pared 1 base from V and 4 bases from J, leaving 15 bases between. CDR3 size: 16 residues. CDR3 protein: CASSLWGLTENQPQHF. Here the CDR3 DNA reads TGCGCCAGCAGCTTGTGGGGGCTCACGGAGAATCAGCCCCAGCATTTT.

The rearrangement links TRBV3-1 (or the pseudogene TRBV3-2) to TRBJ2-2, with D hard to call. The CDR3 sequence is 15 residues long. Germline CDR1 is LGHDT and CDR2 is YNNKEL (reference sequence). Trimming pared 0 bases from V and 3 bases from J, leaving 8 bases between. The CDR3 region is CASSQERLDTGELFF. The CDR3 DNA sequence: TGTGCCAGCAGCCAAGAGCGGTTGGACACCGGGGAGCTGTTTTTT.

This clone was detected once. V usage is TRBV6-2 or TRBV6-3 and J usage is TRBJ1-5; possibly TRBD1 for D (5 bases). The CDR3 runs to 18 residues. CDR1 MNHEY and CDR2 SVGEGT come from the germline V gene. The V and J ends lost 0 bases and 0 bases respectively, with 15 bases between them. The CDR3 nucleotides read TGTGCCAGCAGTTACTCGAGCTCGGGGGGGACTAGCAATCAGCCCCAGCATTTT. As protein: CASSYSSSGGTSNQPQHF.

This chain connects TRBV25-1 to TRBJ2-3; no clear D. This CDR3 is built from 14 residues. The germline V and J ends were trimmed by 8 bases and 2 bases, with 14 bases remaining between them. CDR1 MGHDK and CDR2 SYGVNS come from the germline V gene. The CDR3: CASGAAIFTDTQYF. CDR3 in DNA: TGTGCCAGCGGCGCCGCGATTTTCACAGATACGCAGTATTTT.

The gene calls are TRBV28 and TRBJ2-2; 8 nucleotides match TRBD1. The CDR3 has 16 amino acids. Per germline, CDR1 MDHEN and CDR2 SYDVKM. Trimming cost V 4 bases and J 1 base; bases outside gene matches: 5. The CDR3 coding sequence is TGTGCCAGCAGTTCCCAGGGGGCGAGGAACACCGGGGAGCTGTTTTTT. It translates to CASSSQGARNTGELFF. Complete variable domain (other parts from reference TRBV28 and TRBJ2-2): DVKVTQSSRYLVKRTGEKVFLECVQDMDHENMFWYRQDPGLGLRLIYFSYDVKMKEKGDIPEGYSVSREKKERFSLILESASTNQTSMYLCASSSQGARNTGELFFGEGSRLTVL.

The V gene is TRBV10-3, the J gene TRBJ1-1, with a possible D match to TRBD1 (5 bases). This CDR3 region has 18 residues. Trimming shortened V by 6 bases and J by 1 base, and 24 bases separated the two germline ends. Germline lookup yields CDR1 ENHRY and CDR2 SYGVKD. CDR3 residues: CAIRESGTEPPENTEAFF. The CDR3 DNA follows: TGTGCCATCAGGGAATCCGGGACGGAACCTCCAGAGAACACTGAAGCTTTCTTT.

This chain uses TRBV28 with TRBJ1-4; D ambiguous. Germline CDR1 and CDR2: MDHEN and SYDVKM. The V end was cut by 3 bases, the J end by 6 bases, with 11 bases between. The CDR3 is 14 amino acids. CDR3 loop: CASSLTLVDEKLFF. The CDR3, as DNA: TGTGCCAGCAGTTTGACATTGGTGGATGAAAAACTGTTTTTT.

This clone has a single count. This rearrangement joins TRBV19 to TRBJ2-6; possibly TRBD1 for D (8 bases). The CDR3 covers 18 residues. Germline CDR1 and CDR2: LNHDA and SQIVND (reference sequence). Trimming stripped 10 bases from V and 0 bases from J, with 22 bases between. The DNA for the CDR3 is TGTGCCACTGCCGACAGGGGAGGGTCTGTCTCTGGGGCCAACGTCCTGACTTTC. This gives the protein CATADRGGSVSGANVLTF. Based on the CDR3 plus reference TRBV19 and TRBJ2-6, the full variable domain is DGGITQSPKYLFRKEGQNVTLSCEQNLNHDAMYWYRQDPGQGLRLIYYSQIVNDFQKGDIAEGYSVSREKKESFPLTVTSAQKNPTAFYLCATADRGGSVSGANVLTFGAGSRLTVL.

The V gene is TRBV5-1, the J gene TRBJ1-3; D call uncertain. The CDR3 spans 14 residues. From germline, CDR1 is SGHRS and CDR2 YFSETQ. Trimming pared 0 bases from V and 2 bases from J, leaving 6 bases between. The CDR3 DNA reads TGCGCCAGCAGCTTGGAGCCTGCTGGAAACACCATATATTTT. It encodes CASSLEPAGNTIYF.

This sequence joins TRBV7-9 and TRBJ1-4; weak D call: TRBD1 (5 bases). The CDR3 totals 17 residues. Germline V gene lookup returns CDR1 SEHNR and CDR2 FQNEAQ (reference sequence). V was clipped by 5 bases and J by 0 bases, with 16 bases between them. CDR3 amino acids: CASSPRGGLATNEKLFF. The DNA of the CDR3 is TGTGCCAGCAGCCCCCGGGGGGGTCTGGCAACTAATGAAAAACTGTTTTTT.

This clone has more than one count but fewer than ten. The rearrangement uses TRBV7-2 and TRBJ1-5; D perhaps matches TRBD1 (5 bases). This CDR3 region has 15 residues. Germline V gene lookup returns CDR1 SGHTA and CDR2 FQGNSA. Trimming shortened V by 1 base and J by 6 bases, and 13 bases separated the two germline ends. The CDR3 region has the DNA TGTGCCAGCAGCTTAGTCCAGGGTCTGAGTCAGCCCCAGCATTTT. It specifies CASSLVQGLSQPQHF. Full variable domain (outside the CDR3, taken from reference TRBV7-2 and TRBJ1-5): GAGVSQSPSNKVTEKGKDVELRCDPISGHTALYWYRQSLGQGLEFLIYFQGNSAPDKSGLPSDRFSAERTGGSVSTLTIQRTQQEDSAVYLCASSLVQGLSQPQHFGDGTRLSIL.

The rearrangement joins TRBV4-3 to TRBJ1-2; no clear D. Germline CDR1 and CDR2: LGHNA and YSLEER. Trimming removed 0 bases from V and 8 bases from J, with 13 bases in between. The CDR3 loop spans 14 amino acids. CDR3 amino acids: CASSQDLARGGYTF. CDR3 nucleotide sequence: TGCGCCAGCAGCCAAGATCTCGCCAGAGGCGGCTACACCTTC.

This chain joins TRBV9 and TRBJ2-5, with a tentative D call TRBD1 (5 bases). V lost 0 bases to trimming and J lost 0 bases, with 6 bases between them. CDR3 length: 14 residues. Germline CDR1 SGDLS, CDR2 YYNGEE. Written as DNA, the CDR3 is TGTGCCAGCAGCGTAGGACAGAACCAAGAGACCCAGTACTTC. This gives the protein CASSVGQNQETQYF.

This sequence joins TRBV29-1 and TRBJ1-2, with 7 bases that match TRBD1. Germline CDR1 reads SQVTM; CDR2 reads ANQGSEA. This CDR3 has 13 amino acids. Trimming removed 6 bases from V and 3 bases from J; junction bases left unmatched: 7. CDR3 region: CSVGQAIDYGYTF. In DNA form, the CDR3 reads TGCAGCGTCGGACAGGCAATAGACTATGGCTACACCTTC.

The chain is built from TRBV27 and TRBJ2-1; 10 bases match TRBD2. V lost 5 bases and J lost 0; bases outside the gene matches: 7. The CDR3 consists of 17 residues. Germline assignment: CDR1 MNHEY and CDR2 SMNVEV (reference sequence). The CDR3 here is CASSRLAGVVSYNEQFF. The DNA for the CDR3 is TGTGCCAGCAGTAGGCTAGCGGGGGTCGTCTCCTACAATGAGCAGTTCTTC.

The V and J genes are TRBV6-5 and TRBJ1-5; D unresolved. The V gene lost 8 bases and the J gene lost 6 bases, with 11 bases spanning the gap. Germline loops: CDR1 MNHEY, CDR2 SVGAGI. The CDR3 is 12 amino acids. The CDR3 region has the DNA TGTGCCAGCCTTAACCCCAGTCAGCCCCAGCATTTT. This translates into CASLNPSQPQHF.

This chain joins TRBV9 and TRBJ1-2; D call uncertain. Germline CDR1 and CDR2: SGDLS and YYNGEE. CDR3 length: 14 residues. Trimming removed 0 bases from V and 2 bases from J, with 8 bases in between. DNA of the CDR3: TGTGCCAGCAGCGTAGGAGGAGAAAACTATGGCTACACCTTC. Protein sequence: CASSVGGENYGYTF.

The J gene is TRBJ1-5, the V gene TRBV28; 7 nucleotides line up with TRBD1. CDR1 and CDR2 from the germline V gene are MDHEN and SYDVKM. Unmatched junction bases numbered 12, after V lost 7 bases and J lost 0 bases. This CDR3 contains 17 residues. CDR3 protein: CASTRDRTNYSNQPQHF. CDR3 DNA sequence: TGTGCCAGCACCCGGGACAGAACCAATTATAGCAATCAGCCCCAGCATTTT. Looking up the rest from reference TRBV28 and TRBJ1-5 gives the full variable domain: DVKVTQSSRYLVKRTGEKVFLECVQDMDHENMFWYRQDPGLGLRLIYFSYDVKMKEKGDIPEGYSVSREKKERFSLILESASTNQTSMYLCASTRDRTNYSNQPQHFGDGTRLSIL.

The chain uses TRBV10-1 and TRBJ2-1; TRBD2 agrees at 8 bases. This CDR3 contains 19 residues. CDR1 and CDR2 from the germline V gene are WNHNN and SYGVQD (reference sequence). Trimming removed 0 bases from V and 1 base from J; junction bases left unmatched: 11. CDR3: CASSESIGAGGPSYNEQFF. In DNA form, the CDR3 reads TGCGCCAGCAGTGAGTCCATAGGGGCGGGGGGACCTTCCTACAATGAGCAGTTCTTC.

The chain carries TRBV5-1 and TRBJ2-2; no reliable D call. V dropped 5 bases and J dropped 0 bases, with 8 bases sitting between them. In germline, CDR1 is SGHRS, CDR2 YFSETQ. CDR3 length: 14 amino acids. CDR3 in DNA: TGCGCCAGCAGTGTACAGTCGAACACCGGGGAGCTGTTTTTT. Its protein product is CASSVQSNTGELFF.

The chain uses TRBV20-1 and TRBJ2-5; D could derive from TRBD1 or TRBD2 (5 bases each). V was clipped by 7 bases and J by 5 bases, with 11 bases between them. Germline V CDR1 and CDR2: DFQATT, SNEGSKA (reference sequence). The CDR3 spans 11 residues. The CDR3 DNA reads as TGCAGTGGGCAAGGGACCGAGACCCAGTACTTC. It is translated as CSGQGTETQYF.

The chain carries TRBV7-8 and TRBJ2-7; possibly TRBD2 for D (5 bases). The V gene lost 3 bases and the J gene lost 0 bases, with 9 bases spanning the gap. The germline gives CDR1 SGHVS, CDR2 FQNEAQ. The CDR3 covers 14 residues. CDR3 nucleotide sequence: TGTGCCAGCAGCTTCAACGGACTCTCCTACGAGCAGTACGTC. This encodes CASSFNGLSYEQYV.

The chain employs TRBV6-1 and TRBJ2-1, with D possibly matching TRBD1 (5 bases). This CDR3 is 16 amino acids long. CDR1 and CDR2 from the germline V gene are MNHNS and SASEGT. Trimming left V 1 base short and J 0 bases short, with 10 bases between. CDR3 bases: TGTGCCAGCAGTGAAGGGTCAGGGTTCTCCTACAATGAGCAGTTCTTC. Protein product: CASSEGSGFSYNEQFF.

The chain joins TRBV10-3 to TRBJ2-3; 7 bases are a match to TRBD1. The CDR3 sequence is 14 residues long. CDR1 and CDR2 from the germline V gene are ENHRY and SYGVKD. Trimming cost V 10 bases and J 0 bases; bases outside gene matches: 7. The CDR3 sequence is CASTTGASTDTQYF. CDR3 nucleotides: TGTGCCAGCACAACAGGGGCGAGCACAGATACGCAGTATTTT.

CDR3 in amino acids: CASSRKATGELFF. The CDR3 coding sequence is TGTGCCAGCAGCCGCAAGGCCACCGGGGAGCTGTTTTTT. V gene TRBV12-3 or TRBV12-4 combines with J gene TRBJ2-2; D uncertain. Trimming pared 6 bases from V and 4 bases from J, leaving 9 bases between. The CDR3 length is 13 residues.

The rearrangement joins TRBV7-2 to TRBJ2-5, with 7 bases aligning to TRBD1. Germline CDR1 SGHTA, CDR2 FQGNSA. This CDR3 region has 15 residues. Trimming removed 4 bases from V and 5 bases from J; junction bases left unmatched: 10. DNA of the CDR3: TGTGCCAGCAGCTCTCATACAGGGGTTGGCGAGACCCAGTACTTC. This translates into CASSSHTGVGETQYF.

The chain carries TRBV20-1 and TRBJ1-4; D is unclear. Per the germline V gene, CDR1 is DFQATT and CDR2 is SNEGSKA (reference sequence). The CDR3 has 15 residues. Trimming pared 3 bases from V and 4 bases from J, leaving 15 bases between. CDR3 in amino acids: CSASAGGRLNEKLFF. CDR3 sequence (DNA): TGCAGTGCTAGTGCCGGTGGCCGACTTAATGAAAAACTGTTTTTT.

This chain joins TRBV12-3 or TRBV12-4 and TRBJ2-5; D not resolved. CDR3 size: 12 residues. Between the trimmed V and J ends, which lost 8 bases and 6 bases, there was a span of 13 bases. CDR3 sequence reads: CASCDSPQTQYF. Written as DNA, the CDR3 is TGTGCCAGCTGTGATAGCCCGCAGACCCAGTACTTC.

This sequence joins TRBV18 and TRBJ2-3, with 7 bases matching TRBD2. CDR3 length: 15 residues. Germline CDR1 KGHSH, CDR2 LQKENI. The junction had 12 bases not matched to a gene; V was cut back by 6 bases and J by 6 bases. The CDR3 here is CASSPDGGTLDTQYF. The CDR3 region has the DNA TGTGCCAGCTCCCCCGACGGGGGGACGTTGGATACGCAGTATTTT.

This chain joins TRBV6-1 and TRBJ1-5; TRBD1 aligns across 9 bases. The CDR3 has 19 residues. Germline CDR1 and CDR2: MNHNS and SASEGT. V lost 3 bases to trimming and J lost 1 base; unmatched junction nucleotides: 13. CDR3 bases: TGTGCCAGCAGTGAGCCCGGGACAGGGAAGGTTGGGAGCAATCAGCCCCAGCATTTT. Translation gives CASSEPGTGKVGSNQPQHF.

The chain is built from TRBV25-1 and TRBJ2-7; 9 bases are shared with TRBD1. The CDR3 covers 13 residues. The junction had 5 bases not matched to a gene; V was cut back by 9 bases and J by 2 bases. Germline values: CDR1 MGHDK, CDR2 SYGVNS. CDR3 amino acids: CASIRTGAYEQYF. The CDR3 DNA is TGTGCCAGTATCAGGACAGGGGCCTACGAGCAGTACTTC.